Below are 24 T cell receptor beta chains sequenced from a single sample in a study of tumor-infiltrating lymphocytes in primary liver carcinoma. Extraction also yielded germline DNA, while blood RNA was obtained from unsorted whole blood. Synthesis of TCR beta cDNA was carried out from about 500 ng total RNA with a constant-region primer. TCR beta libraries came from three nested multiplex PCR rounds using slightly modified ARM-PCR. TRBV1-TRBV30 forward primers paired with a C-beta reverse primer drove the first two PCR rounds, about 10 cycles each. MiXCR, run by TCRdb on the multiplex PCR reads, gives a single entry per CDR3 protein. The table has 300,000 to 400,000 distinct CDR3 sequences, less than 75% seen once. What was sequenced was peripheral blood. These receptors came from a man aged 40-49 years with primary liver carcinoma and hepatitis B virus infection.

As to this clonotype: This likely comes from a read error, as the CDR3 has no conserved phenylalanine or tryptophan at its end. The rearrangement uses TRBV6-6 and TRBJ2-2; D is unresolved. Germline lookup yields CDR1 MNHNY and CDR2 SVGAGI (reference sequence). This CDR3 contains 12 residues. The V end lost 5 bases, the J end lost 6 bases, and 7 bases lay between the germline ends. DNA for the CDR3: TGTGCCAGCAGTGTAGACTCCGGGGAGCTGTTTTCT. This translates into CASSVDSGELFS.

This clonotype is a singleton in its sample. Germline and junction disagree at one end, which may indicate a read error. The chain carries TRBV5-4 and TRBJ2-1, with a possible D match to TRBD2 (6 bases). Per germline, CDR1 SGHNT and CDR2 YYREEE (reference sequence). CDR3 length: 15 amino acids. CDR3: CASSLAAGPHNELFF. CDR3 coding DNA: TGTGCCAGCAGCTTGGCCGCGGGACCTCACAATGAGCTGTTCTTC.

Note on this clonotype: The germline gene is not matched at one end of the junction; a read error may be the cause. The J gene is TRBJ2-7, the V gene TRBV13, with D unresolved. Looked up from germline, CDR1 is PRHDT and CDR2 is FYEKMQ (reference sequence). The length of the CDR3 is 15 residues. The CDR3 DNA follows: TGTGCCAGCAGCTCGGACCCCGGGCTCTCCTACGTGCAGTACTTC. Encoded protein: CASSSDPGLSYVQYF.

With respect to this clonotype: This may stem from a read error, because a much larger clone lies one nucleotide away. The V and J genes are TRBV11-2 and TRBJ2-5; D is unclear. This CDR3 has 13 amino acids. Deletions cut 5 bases from V and 5 bases from J, with 12 bases between. CDR1 is SGHAT and CDR2 is FQNNGV in the germline V gene. The CDR3 DNA reads TGTGCCAGCAGCCGAGGAGTACATGAGACCCAGTACTTC. It is translated as CASSRGVHETQYF. Complete variable domain (other parts from reference TRBV11-2 and TRBJ2-5): EAGVAQSPRYKIIEKRQSVAFWCNPISGHATLYWYQQILGQGPKLLIQFQNNGVVDDSQLPKDRFSAERLKGVDSTLKIQPAKLEDSAVYLCASSRGVHETQYFGPGTRLLVL.

This clonotype was found a few times. A much more abundant neighbour one base away suggests this may be a read error. The chain links TRBV28 to TRBJ1-1, with D unresolved. CDR1 and CDR2 from the germline V gene are MDHEN and SYDVKM. The CDR3 totals 11 residues. The V gene lost 9 bases and the J gene lost 3 bases, with 8 bases spanning the gap. The CDR3 sequence: CASLVHTEAFF. Written as DNA, the CDR3 is TGTGCCAGTCTGGTACACACTGAAGCTTTCTTT. Full variable domain (outside the CDR3, taken from reference TRBV28 and TRBJ1-1): DVKVTQSSRYLVKRTGEKVFLECVQDMDHENMFWYRQDPGLGLRLIYFSYDVKMKEKGDIPEGYSVSREKKERFSLILESASTNQTSMYLCASLVHTEAFFGQGTRLTVV.

This clonotype occurred many times. V and J are TRBV10-3 and TRBJ2-7, with 9 bases identical to TRBD1. The CDR3 runs to 13 residues. The V segment lost 7 bases and the J segment 4 bases; nucleotides outside the gene matches: 5. Germline V gene lookup returns CDR1 ENHRY and CDR2 SYGVKD. CDR3 residues: CAITADRGYEQYF. In DNA, the CDR3 is TGTGCCATCACTGCGGACAGGGGATACGAGCAGTACTTC.

This clonotype was seen many times. This chain links TRBV6-2 or TRBV6-3 with TRBJ2-7; no reliable D call. V was clipped by 4 bases and J by 6 bases, with 10 bases between them. The CDR3 covers 12 residues. Germline assignment: CDR1 MNHEY and CDR2 SVGEGT. CDR3 region: CASSLTQSEQYF. The CDR3 coding sequence is TGTGCCAGCAGTTTAACTCAGAGCGAGCAGTACTTC.

This clonotype was observed a handful of times. This chain's CDR3 is CASSPGLLGSYNEQFF. DNA for the CDR3: TGTGCCAGCAGCCCGGGACTACTAGGCTCCTACAATGAGCAGTTCTTC. This chain links TRBV5-5 with TRBJ2-1, with 7 bases lining up with TRBD2. The CDR3 totals 16 residues. The germline V gene has CDR1 SGHKS and CDR2 YYEKEE (reference sequence). Trimming cost V 4 bases and J 0 bases; bases outside gene matches: 7.

As regards this clonotype: An end of the junction does not agree with germline; a read error may underlie this. The V and J genes are TRBV11-2 and TRBJ2-1; D may be TRBD2 (6 bases). The CDR3 is 15 residues long. The germline V gene encodes CDR1 SGHAT and CDR2 FQNNGV. The DNA for the CDR3 is TGTGCCAGCAGCTCCTGGCTCGGGAGCTTCAATGAGCATTTCTTC. Its protein product is CASSSWLGSFNEHFF.

This clonotype was counted a single time. One base away lies a much larger clone, so this may be a sequencing read error. J is TRBJ2-1 and V is TRBV13, with D tentatively TRBD2 (6 bases). CDR3 length: 14 amino acids. Germline V gene sequence: CDR1 PRHDT, CDR2 FYEKMQ (reference sequence). The CDR3 nucleotides read TGTGCCAGCAGCGAAGGAGGGCCCAACAATGAGAAGTTCTTC. It specifies CASSEGGPNNEKFF.

The rearrangement joins TRBV28 to TRBJ2-7; D remains ambiguous. Deletions cut 5 bases from V and 6 bases from J, with 11 bases between. Per germline, CDR1 MDHEN and CDR2 SYDVKM. There are 12 residues in the CDR3. The CDR3 loop is CASSPTWGEQYF. As DNA, the CDR3 is TGTGCCAGCAGTCCCACGTGGGGCGAGCAGTACTTC.

Regarding this clonotype: The final CDR3 position lacks the conserved phenylalanine or tryptophan, pointing to a likely read error. The rearrangement joins TRBV11-1 to TRBJ1-1; the D is unclear. This CDR3 comprises 13 residues. In germline, CDR1 is SGHAT, CDR2 FQDESV (reference sequence). The CDR3 DNA reads TGTGCTAGCAGCTTCTCGCTGAACACTGAAGCTTTCTCT. Translation gives CASSFSLNTEAFS.

The chain is built from TRBV11-3 and TRBJ2-5; no definite D call. V lost 5 bases and J 2 bases, leaving 9 bases between the germline ends. Germline CDR1 and CDR2: SGHNT and YENEEA. The CDR3 contains 13 residues. The CDR3 is CASSLYTQETQYF. The DNA for the CDR3 is TGTGCCAGCAGCCTTTACACTCAAGAGACCCAGTACTTC.

Notes on this clonotype: This CDR3 is missing its conserved last phenylalanine or tryptophan, likely due to a read error. The chain uses TRBV29-1 and TRBJ2-2; the D call may be TRBD1 or TRBD2 (6 bases each). The V gene's germline CDR1 is SQVTM and CDR2 ANQGSEA. This CDR3 comprises 14 residues. In DNA form, the CDR3 reads TGCAGCGTTGGAGAACAGGGTGGAGCCGGGGGGCTGTTTCTT. Translation: CSVGEQGGAGGLFL.

This clonotype was counted ten times or more. The chain uses TRBV29-1 and TRBJ2-5, with no clear D. Looked up from germline, CDR1 is SQVTM and CDR2 is ANQGSEA. Trimming cost V 6 bases and J 2 bases, with 13 bases left between them. The CDR3 has 13 residues. This chain's CDR3 is CSVPWTAQETQYF. DNA of the CDR3: TGCAGCGTCCCTTGGACGGCACAAGAGACCCAGTACTTC.

Comment on this clonotype: A read error is possible here, since a much larger clone lies one base away. The V gene is TRBV6-2 or TRBV6-3, the J gene TRBJ2-5; D unresolved. The germline V gene encodes CDR1 MNHEY and CDR2 SVGEGT. Between the trimmed V and J ends, which lost 6 bases and 2 bases, there was a span of 16 bases. The CDR3 has 15 residues. For the CDR3, the DNA is TGTGCCAGCAGCCAGCCGGAGCCACTACAAGAGACCCAGTACTTC. It is translated as CASSQPEPLQETQYF.

About this clonotype itself: A much larger clone lies a single base off, so this may be a read error. This sequence joins TRBV6-2 or TRBV6-3 and TRBJ2-7; possible D gene TRBD1, 5 bases. CDR1 is MNHEY and CDR2 is SVGEGT in the germline V gene. V was trimmed by 6 bases and J by 5 bases, leaving 17 bases between them. The CDR3 has 14 residues. The CDR3 DNA follows: TGTGCCAGCAGCCTCCGGGCCAGGGCCCACGAGCAGTACTTC. It specifies CASSLRARAHEQYF.

Comment on this clonotype: A junction boundary mismatches the germline segment, possibly from a read error. Here the CDR3 reads CTSSSTYYAEQYF. CDR3 coding DNA: TGTACCAGCAGCTCGACCTATTACGCTGAGCAGTACTTC. The rearrangement links TRBV5-4 to TRBJ2-7; D unclear. This CDR3 has 13 residues. The germline gives CDR1 SGHNT, CDR2 YYREEE (reference sequence). The full variable domain, with the rest looked up from reference TRBV5-4 and TRBJ2-7, is ETGVTQSPTHLIKTRGQQVTLRCSSQSGHNTVSWYQQALGQGPQFIFQYYREEENGRGNFPPRFSGLQFPNYSSELNVNALELDDSALYLCTSSSTYYAEQYFGPGTRLTVT.

This clonotype was seen more than once but under ten times. J is TRBJ2-3 and V is TRBV12-5, with 11 bases fitting TRBD2. The CDR3 extends over 18 amino acids. J gave up 2 bases and V 1 base, and 8 bases lay outside the gene matches. CDR1 and CDR2 (germline): LGHNT, FRNRAP. CDR3 DNA sequence: TGTGCTAGTGGTTTGGGGGGACTAGCGGCTGCCTTCACAGATACGCAGTATTTT. Protein product: CASGLGGLAAAFTDTQYF. Together with reference TRBV12-5 and TRBJ2-3, the CDR3 gives the full variable domain: DARVTQTPRHKVTEMGQEVTMRCQPILGHNTVFWYRQTMMQGLELLAYFRNRAPLDDSGMPKDRFSAEMPDATLATLKIQPSEPRDSAVYFCASGLGGLAAAFTDTQYFGPGTRLTVL.

To note about this clonotype: The junction differs from germline at one of its ends, possibly a read error. The chain has TRBV6-2 or TRBV6-3 and TRBJ2-1; perhaps TRBD1 as D (5 bases). The germline gives CDR1 MNHEY, CDR2 SVGEGT. CDR3 length: 15 amino acids. CDR3 protein: CSSNNQEPGYNEQFF. The CDR3 DNA is TGTTCCAGCAACAATCAGGAGCCAGGGTACAATGAGCAGTTCTTC.

In regard to this clonotype: With a much larger clone just one base away, this may be a read error. This rearrangement joins TRBV6-5 to TRBJ2-7; D gene ambiguous. The V gene lost 0 bases and the J gene lost 5 bases, with 14 bases spanning the gap. The germline V gene has CDR1 MNHEY and CDR2 SVGAGI. There are 15 residues in the CDR3. The CDR3 nucleotides read TGTGCCAGCAGTTACTCGAATCCACTCACCAACGAGCAGTACTTC. As protein: CASSYSNPLTNEQYF.

The genes are TRBV4-1 and TRBJ2-1; 10 bases match TRBD2. J was trimmed by 5 bases and V by 0 bases; bases with no gene match: 10. CDR3 length: 18 residues. Germline CDR1 and CDR2: MGHRA and YSYEKL. CDR3 DNA: TGCGCCAGCAGCCAAGATCAGGAGCTAGCGGGGGAAAACAATGAGCAGTTCTTC. Amino acids: CASSQDQELAGENNEQFF.

Regarding this clonotype: At one boundary the junction diverges from the germline segment, which might be a read error. J is TRBJ2-5 and V is TRBV5-4, with D perhaps TRBD2 (5 bases). The CDR3 contains 13 residues. Germline V gene sequence: CDR1 SGHNT, CDR2 YYREEE (reference sequence). The CDR3 DNA is TGCGCCAGCGGCCCGCGGCCACAAGAGACCCAGTACTTC. Its translation is CASGPRPQETQYF. Using reference TRBV5-4 and TRBJ2-5 for the parts outside the CDR3, the full variable domain is ETGVTQSPTHLIKTRGQQVTLRCSSQSGHNTVSWYQQALGQGPQFIFQYYREEENGRGNFPPRFSGLQFPNYSSELNVNALELDDSALYLCASGPRPQETQYFGPGTRLLVL.

Concerning this clonotype: A much larger clone sits a single nucleotide away, making a read error possible. The chain has TRBV4-2 and TRBJ1-4; a weak D match, TRBD1 (5 bases). The CDR3 is made up of 15 amino acids. CDR1 and CDR2 from the germline V gene are LGHNA and YNFKEQ. Trimming shortened V by 1 base and J by 8 bases, and 14 bases separated the two germline ends. The CDR3 DNA follows: TGTGCCAGCAGCCAAGTGAGCGGGGGGAGCGAAAAACTGTTTTTT. Its protein product is CASSQVSGGSEKLFF.